This TCR beta chain was sequenced during a study of radiotherapy plus CTLA-4 blockade in lung cancer. Study information: Objective responses were observed in about a sixth of patients, and disease control was achieved by 31%.

For this clone: Its antigen is unidentified.

V lost 4 bases to trimming and J lost 5 bases; unmatched junction nucleotides: 8. Germline CDR1 and CDR2: SGHNT and YYREEE (reference sequence). This CDR3 region has 15 residues. Study observations and caveats: Some TCR clones had been derived from tumors. These clones expanded in peripheral blood after radiotherapy plus ipilimumab.

Sequencing was performed with immunoSEQ multiplex PCR; in TCRdb, only in-frame clones are kept and a portion is missing. The table lists about 120,000 clones, 90% of them singletons. Focal radiation with ipilimumab CTLA-4 blockade was given to patients with chemo-refractory metastatic non-small-cell lung cancer. This chain connects TRBV5-4 to TRBJ2-2; TRBD2 matches 7 bases. The input for sequencing was peripheral blood, taken from a patient treated with radiotherapy plus ipilimumab. This TCR came from a human donor with non-small cell lung cancer that progressed on radiotherapy plus ipilimumab. The CDR3 DNA reads as TGTGCCAGCAGCCCATGGGGCGGGAGAACCGGGGAGCTGTTTTTT. This codes for CASSPWGGRTGELFF.